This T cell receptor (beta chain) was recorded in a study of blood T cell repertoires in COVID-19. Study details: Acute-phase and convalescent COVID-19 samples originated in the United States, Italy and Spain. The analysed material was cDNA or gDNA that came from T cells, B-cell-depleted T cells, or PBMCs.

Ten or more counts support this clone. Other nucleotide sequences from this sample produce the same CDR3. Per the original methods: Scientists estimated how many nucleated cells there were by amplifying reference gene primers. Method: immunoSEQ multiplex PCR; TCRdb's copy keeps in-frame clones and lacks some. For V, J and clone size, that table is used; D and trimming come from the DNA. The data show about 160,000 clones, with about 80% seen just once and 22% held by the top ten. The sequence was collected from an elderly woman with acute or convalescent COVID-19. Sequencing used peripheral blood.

CDR3 sequence: CASSRTGDNTEAFF. CDR3 nucleotide sequence: TGTGCCAGCAGTCGGACAGGAGATAACACTGAAGCTTTCTTT. The V and J genes are TRBV9 and TRBJ1-1, with 7 nucleotides matching TRBD1. Germline trimming cut 5 bases from V and 2 bases from J; bases unmatched to any gene: 6. This CDR3 region has 14 residues. In germline, CDR1 is SGDLS, CDR2 YYNGEE.